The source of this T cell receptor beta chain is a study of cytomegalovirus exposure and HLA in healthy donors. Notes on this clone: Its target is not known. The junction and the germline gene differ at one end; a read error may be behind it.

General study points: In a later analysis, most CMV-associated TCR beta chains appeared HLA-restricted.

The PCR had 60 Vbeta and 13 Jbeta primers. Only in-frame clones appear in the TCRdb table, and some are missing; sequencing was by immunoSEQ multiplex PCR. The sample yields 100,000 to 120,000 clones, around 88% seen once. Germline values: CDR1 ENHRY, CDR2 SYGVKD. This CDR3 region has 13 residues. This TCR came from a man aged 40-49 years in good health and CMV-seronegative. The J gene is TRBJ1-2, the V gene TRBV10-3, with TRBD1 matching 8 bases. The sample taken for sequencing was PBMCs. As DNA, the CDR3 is TGTGCCATCACTGAGGACAGGGCTCGTGGCTACACCTTC. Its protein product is CAITEDRARGYTF.